This T cell receptor beta chain was obtained from a study of cytomegalovirus exposure and HLA in healthy donors. The table came from immunoSEQ multiplex PCR; TCRdb's copy has only in-frame clones and leaves some out. This table holds over 85,000 clones, almost 85% found once. Sequences were obtained from PBMCs. The clonotype originates from a woman under 30 in good health and CMV-seropositive.

CDR3 nucleotides: TGTGCCAGCAGCTTCGGGCGGGGGGGCTCAGATACGCAGTATTTT. Its protein is CASSFGRGGSDTQYF. This chain links TRBV11-3 with TRBJ2-3; 9 bases are a match to TRBD2. This CDR3 has 15 residues. V was pared by 3 bases and J by 4 bases, with 5 bases of the junction left unmatched. CDR1 SGHNT and CDR2 YENEEA come from the germline V gene.